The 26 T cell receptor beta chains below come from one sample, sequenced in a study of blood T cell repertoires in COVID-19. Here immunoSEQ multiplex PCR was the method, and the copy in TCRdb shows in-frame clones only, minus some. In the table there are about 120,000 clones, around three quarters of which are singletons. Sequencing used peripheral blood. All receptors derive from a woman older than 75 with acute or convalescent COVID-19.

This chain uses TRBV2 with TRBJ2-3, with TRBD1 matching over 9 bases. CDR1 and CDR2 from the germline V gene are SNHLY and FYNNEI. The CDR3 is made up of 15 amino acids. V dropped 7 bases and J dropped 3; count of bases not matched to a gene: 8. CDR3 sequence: CASTQDRGGTDTQYF. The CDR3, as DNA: TGTGCCAGCACTCAGGACAGGGGTGGGACAGATACGCAGTATTTT.

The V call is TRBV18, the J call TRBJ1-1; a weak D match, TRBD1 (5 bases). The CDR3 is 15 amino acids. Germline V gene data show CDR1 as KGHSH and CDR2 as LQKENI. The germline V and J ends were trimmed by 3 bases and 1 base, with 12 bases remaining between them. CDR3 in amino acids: CASSPLQERNTEAFF. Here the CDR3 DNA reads TGTGCCAGCTCACCGCTACAGGAAAGGAACACTGAAGCTTTCTTT.

CDR3 protein: CASSLAANEKLFF. CDR3 coding DNA: TGTGCCAGCAGCTTGGCTGCTAATGAAAAACTGTTTTTT. The chain couples TRBV5-5 to TRBJ1-4; D call uncertain. The CDR3 sequence is 13 residues long. Germline V lookup: CDR1 SGHKS, CDR2 YYEKEE (reference sequence). V was cut by 0 bases and J by 3 bases, with 3 bases left in between.

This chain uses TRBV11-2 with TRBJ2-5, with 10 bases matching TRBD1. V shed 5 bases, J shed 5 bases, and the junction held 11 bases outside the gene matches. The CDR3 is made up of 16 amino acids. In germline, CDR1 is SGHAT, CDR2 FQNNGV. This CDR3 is CASSPRQGAEWETQYF. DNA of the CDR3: TGTGCCAGCAGCCCCCGACAGGGGGCAGAGTGGGAGACCCAGTACTTC. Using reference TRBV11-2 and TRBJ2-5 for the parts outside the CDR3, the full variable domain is EAGVAQSPRYKIIEKRQSVAFWCNPISGHATLYWYQQILGQGPKLLIQFQNNGVVDDSQLPKDRFSAERLKGVDSTLKIQPAKLEDSAVYLCASSPRQGAEWETQYFGPGTRLLVL.

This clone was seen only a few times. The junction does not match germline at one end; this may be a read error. The CDR3 reads CASSLDPEQGSF. Written as DNA, the CDR3 is TGTGCCAGCAGCTTAGATCCCGAACAGGGGTCCTTC. The rearrangement joins TRBV11-3 to TRBJ1-2, with 7 bases that match TRBD1. CDR3 length equals 12 residues. From germline, CDR1 is SGHNT and CDR2 YENEEA.

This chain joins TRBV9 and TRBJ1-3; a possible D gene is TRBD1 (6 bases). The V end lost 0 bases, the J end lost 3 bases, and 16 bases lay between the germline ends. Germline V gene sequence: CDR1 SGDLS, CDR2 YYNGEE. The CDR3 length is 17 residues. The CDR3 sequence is CASSVAVGQSYGNTIYF. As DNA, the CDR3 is TGTGCCAGCAGCGTAGCGGTCGGACAGAGCTATGGAAACACCATATATTTT.

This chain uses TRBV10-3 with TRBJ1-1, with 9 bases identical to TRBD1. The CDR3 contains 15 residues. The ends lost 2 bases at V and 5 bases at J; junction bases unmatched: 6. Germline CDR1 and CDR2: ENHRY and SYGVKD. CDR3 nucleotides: TGTGCCATCAGTGAGGTTGGGACAGGGAGAACTGAAGCTTTCTTT. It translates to CAISEVGTGRTEAFF.

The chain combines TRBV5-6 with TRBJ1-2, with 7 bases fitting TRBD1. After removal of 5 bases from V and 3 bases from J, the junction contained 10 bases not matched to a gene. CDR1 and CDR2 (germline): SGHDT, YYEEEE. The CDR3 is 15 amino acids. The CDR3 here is CASSDTGERYYGYTF. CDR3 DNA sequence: TGTGCCAGCAGTGACACAGGGGAGAGGTACTATGGCTACACCTTC.

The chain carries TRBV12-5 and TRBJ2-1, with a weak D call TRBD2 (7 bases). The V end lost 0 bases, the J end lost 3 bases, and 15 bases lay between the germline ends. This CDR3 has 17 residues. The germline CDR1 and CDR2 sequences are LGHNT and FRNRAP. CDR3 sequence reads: CASGLVPLGGVYNEQFF. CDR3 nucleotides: TGTGCTAGTGGTTTGGTACCTCTAGGGGGGGTCTACAATGAGCAGTTCTTC.

CDR3 bases: TGTGCCAGCAGCCCTAGCGGGAGCTCGGAAAACATTCAGTACTTC. Its protein product is CASSPSGSSENIQYF. V and J are TRBV3-1 (or the pseudogene TRBV3-2) and TRBJ2-4, with TRBD2 matching over 10 bases. Germline V gene lookup returns CDR1 LGHDT and CDR2 YNNKEL (reference sequence). Losses at the gene ends were 4 bases for V and 5 bases for J; bases not matched to a gene: 5. The CDR3 is 15 residues long.

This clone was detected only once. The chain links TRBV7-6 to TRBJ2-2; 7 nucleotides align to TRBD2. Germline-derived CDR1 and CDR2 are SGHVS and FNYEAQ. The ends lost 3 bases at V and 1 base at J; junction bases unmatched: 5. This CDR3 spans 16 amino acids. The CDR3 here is CASSFTGTMNTGELFF. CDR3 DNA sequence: TGTGCCAGCAGCTTCACCGGGACTATGAACACCGGGGAGCTGTTTTTT.

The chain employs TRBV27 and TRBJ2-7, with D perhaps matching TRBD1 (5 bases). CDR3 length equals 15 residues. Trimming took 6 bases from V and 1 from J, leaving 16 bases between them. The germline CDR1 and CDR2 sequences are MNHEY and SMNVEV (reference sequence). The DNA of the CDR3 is TGTGCCAGCAGCCGAGACAGCACCGGTTCCTACGAGCAGTACTTC. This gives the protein CASSRDSTGSYEQYF.

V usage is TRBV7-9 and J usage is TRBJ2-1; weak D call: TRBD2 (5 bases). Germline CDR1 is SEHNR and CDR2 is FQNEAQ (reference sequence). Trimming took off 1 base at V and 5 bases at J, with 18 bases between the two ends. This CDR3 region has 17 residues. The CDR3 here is CASSLGAGLLMDNEQFF. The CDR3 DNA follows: TGTGCCAGCAGCTTAGGGGCTGGACTGCTGATGGACAATGAGCAGTTCTTC.

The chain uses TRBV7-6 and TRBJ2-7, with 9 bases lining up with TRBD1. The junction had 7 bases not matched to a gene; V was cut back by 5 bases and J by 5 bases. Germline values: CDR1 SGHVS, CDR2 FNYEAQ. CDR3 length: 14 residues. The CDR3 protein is CASSQSGTGNEQYF. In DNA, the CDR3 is TGTGCCAGCAGCCAATCCGGGACAGGGAACGAGCAGTACTTC. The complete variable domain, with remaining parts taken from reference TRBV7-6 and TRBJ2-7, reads GAGVSQSPRYKVTKRGQDVALRCDPISGHVSLYWYRQALGQGPEFLTYFNYEAQQDKSGLPNDRFSAERPEGSISTLTIQRTEQRDSAMYRCASSQSGTGNEQYFGPGTRLTVT.

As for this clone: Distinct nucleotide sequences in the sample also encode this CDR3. This CDR3 reads CASSRDRNYGYTF. As DNA, the CDR3 is TGTGCCAGCAGCCGGGACAGAAACTATGGCTACACCTTC. V and J are TRBV3-1 (or the pseudogene TRBV3-2) and TRBJ1-2; TRBD1 aligns across 7 bases. Per germline, CDR1 LGHDT and CDR2 YNNKEL (reference sequence). This CDR3 comprises 13 residues. Trimming took 4 bases from V and 2 from J; bases not matched to a gene: 1.

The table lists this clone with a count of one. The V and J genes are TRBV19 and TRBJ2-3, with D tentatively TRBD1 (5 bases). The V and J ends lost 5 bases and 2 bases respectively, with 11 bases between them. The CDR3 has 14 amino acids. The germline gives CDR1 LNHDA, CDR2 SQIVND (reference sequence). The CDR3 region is CASSQTASTDTQYF. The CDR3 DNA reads TGTGCCAGTAGTCAGACAGCATCCACAGATACGCAGTATTTT.

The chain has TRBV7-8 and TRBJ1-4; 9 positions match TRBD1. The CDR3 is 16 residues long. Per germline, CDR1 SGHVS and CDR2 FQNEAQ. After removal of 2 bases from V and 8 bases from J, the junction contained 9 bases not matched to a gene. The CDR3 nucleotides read TGTGCCAGCAGCTTAATATCACAGGGGGCCGGCGAAAAACTGTTTTTT. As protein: CASSLISQGAGEKLFF. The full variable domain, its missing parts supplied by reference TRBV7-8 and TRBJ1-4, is GAGVSQSPRYKVAKRGQDVALRCDPISGHVSLFWYQQALGQGPEFLTYFQNEAQLDKSGLPSDRFFAERPEGSVSTLKIQRTQQEDSAVYLCASSLISQGAGEKLFFGSGTQLSVL.

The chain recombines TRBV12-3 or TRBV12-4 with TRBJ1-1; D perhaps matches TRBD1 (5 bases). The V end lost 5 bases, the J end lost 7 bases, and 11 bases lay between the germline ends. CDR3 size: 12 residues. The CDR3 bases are TGTGCCAGCAGTCCAAGACAGTTTGAAGCTTTCTTT. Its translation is CASSPRQFEAFF.

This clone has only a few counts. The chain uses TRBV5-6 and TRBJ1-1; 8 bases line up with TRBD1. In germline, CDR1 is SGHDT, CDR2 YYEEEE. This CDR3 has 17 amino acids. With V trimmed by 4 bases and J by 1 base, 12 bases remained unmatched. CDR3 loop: CASSPLTGGGGNTEAFF. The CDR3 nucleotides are TGTGCCAGCAGCCCCCTCACAGGGGGAGGCGGGAACACTGAAGCTTTCTTT.

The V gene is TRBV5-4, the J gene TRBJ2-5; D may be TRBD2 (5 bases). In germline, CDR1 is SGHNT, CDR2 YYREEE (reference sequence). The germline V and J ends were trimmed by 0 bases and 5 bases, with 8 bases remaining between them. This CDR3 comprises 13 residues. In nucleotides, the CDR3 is TGTGCCAGCAGCTTGGCCTCGGGGGAGACCCAGTACTTC. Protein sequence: CASSLASGETQYF.

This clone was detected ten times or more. DNA for the CDR3: TGCGCCAGCAGCCAGGGCGGACAGGGGGCGATGGGTAATGAAAAACTGTTTTTT. The encoded protein is CASSQGGQGAMGNEKLFF. The rearrangement links TRBV4-1 to TRBJ1-4; TRBD1 matches 11 bases. Germline CDR1 and CDR2: MGHRA and YSYEKL. The CDR3 sequence is 18 residues long. V was pared by 3 bases and J by 4 bases, with 10 bases of the junction left unmatched.

CDR3 sequence reads: CASSSDRVREQFF. The CDR3, as DNA: TGTGCCAGCAGTTCAGACAGGGTCAGAGAGCAGTTCTTC. The rearrangement joins TRBV6-5 to TRBJ2-1; 7 bases are a match to TRBD1. CDR1 is MNHEY and CDR2 is SVGAGI in the germline V gene. The CDR3 length is 13 residues. J was trimmed by 10 bases and V by 4 bases; bases with no gene match: 7.

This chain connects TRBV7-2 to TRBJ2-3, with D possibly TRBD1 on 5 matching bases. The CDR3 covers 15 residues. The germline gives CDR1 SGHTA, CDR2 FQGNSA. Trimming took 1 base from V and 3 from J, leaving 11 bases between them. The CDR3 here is CASSLVHRGTDTQYF. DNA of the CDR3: TGTGCCAGCAGCTTAGTACATAGGGGAACAGATACGCAGTATTTT.

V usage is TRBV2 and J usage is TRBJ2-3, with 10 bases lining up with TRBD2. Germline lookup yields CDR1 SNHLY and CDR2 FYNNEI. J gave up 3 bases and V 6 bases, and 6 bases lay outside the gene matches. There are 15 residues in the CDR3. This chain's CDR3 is CASRRLAGTTDTQYF. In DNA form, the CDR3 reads TGTGCCAGCAGAAGACTAGCGGGCACTACAGATACGCAGTATTTT.

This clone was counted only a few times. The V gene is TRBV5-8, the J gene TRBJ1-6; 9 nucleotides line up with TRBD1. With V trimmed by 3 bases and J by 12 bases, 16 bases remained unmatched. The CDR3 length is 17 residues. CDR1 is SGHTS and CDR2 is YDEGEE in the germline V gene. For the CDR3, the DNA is TGTGCCAGCAGCTCGATACAGGGGGCCGTTACAGGAGGACCCCTCCACTTT. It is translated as CASSSIQGAVTGGPLHF.

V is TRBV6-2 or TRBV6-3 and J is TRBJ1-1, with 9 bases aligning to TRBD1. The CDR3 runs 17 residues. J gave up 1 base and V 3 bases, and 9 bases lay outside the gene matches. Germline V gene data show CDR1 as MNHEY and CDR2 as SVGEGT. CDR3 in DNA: TGTGCCAGCAGTTATAGTGTAACAGGGGGCTGGAACACTGAAGCTTTCTTT. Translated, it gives CASSYSVTGGWNTEAFF.